A single sample gave rise to the 23 T cell receptor beta chains below, sequenced in a study of cytomegalovirus exposure and HLA in healthy donors. PCR amplification relied on 60 Vbeta primers (plus 13 Jbeta primers). Profiling relied on immunoSEQ multiplex PCR, and the TCRdb table lists in-frame clones only, not all of them. In the table there are 80,000 to 95,000 clones, roughly 80% of which are singletons. The sample taken for sequencing was PBMCs. The receptors were sampled from a woman aged 25 to 39 in good health and CMV-seronegative.

The chain couples TRBV6-1 to TRBJ1-5; TRBD1 aligns across 8 bases. The CDR3 runs 17 residues. Germline V CDR1 and CDR2: MNHNS, SASEGT. V lost 2 bases to trimming and J lost 3 bases; unmatched junction nucleotides: 9. The CDR3 sequence: CASSEYGGQVANQPQHF. The CDR3 DNA reads TGTGCCAGCAGTGAATATGGGGGACAGGTCGCCAATCAGCCCCAGCATTTT.

The sample holds a few counts of this clone. The rearrangement joins TRBV12-5 to TRBJ2-5; 15 bases map to TRBD2. After removal of 6 bases from V and 3 bases from J, the junction contained 5 bases not matched to a gene. The CDR3 runs to 16 residues. The germline gives CDR1 LGHNT, CDR2 FRNRAP. DNA of the CDR3: TGTGCTAGTGGGCCCCGGACTAGCGGGAGGGAAGAGACCCAGTACTTC. Protein product: CASGPRTSGREETQYF.

This rearrangement joins TRBV7-9 to TRBJ2-1; TRBD2 matches at 14 bases. Germline V CDR1 and CDR2: SEHNR, FQNEAQ (reference sequence). The trim removed 5 bases at V and 0 bases at J, leaving 9 bases unmatched. The CDR3 runs 19 residues. This CDR3 is CASSQVGLAGAPSYNEQFF. DNA for the CDR3: TGTGCCAGCAGCCAAGTGGGACTAGCGGGAGCCCCCTCCTACAATGAGCAGTTCTTC.

The V call is TRBV5-1, the J call TRBJ2-7; D is uncertain. The CDR3 is made up of 14 amino acids. Trimming left V 2 bases short and J 0 bases short, with 9 bases between. The germline CDR1 and CDR2 sequences are SGHRS and YFSETQ. The CDR3 DNA follows: TGCGCCAGCAGCTTCGGCGGTAGCTCCTACGAGCAGTACTTC. Translating it yields CASSFGGSSYEQYF.

The CDR3 coding sequence is TGTGCCAGCAGCTTGGGAGCAGGGGTACACTATGGCTACACCTTC. Protein: CASSLGAGVHYGYTF. The chain combines TRBV5-8 with TRBJ1-2; D is perhaps TRBD1 (6 bases). V lost 0 bases and J lost 3, with 12 bases in between. The CDR3 length is 15 residues. Germline V gene sequence: CDR1 SGHTS, CDR2 YDEGEE.

CDR3 coding DNA: TGTGCCAGCAGCCCCCAAGCTGAAACTGAAGCTTTCTTT. It translates to CASSPQAETEAFF. The V gene is TRBV7-3, the J gene TRBJ1-1; D uncertain. V was clipped by 5 bases and J by 5 bases, with 12 bases between them. From germline, CDR1 is SGHTA and CDR2 FQGTGA. This CDR3 contains 13 residues.

The chain has TRBV5-6 and TRBJ1-1; TRBD1 matches 7 bases. This CDR3 contains 14 residues. Germline CDR1 and CDR2: SGHDT and YYEEEE. Losses at the gene ends were 4 bases for V and 3 bases for J; bases not matched to a gene: 6. CDR3 residues: CASSPTGVDTEAFF. The CDR3 coding sequence is TGTGCCAGCAGCCCCACAGGGGTCGACACTGAAGCTTTCTTT.

V and J are TRBV11-3 and TRBJ1-2; possible D gene TRBD1, 6 bases. V lost 1 base and J 4 bases, leaving 19 bases between the germline ends. In germline, CDR1 is SGHNT, CDR2 YENEEA. The CDR3 spans 17 residues. CDR3 region: CASSLATSGQYLYGYTF. CDR3 DNA sequence: TGTGCCAGCAGCTTAGCAACTTCTGGACAGTATCTCTATGGCTACACCTTC.

V and J are TRBV7-2 and TRBJ2-7, with 8 bases fitting TRBD1. After removal of 4 bases from V and 2 bases from J, the junction contained 4 bases not matched to a gene. The CDR3 covers 14 residues. Germline CDR1 and CDR2: SGHTA and FQGNSA. The CDR3 is CASSSRDRTYEQYF. CDR3 DNA sequence: TGTGCCAGCAGCTCCCGGGACAGGACCTACGAGCAGTACTTC. The entire variable domain, with the rest obtained from reference TRBV7-2 and TRBJ2-7, is as follows: GAGVSQSPSNKVTEKGKDVELRCDPISGHTALYWYRQSLGQGLEFLIYFQGNSAPDKSGLPSDRFSAERTGGSVSTLTIQRTQQEDSAVYLCASSSRDRTYEQYFGPGTRLTVT.

The V and J genes are TRBV6-6 and TRBJ1-5, with D perhaps TRBD1 (5 bases). CDR3 length: 13 amino acids. The ends were cut back, 7 bases at V and 2 bases at J, with 9 bases in the middle. CDR1 is MNHNY, CDR2 SVGAGI, per germline (reference sequence). CDR3 sequence: CASKGAGNQPQHF. The DNA for the CDR3 is TGTGCCAGCAAAGGGGCGGGCAATCAGCCCCAGCATTTT.

The genes are TRBV7-2 and TRBJ2-7, with 10 bases lining up with TRBD2. The germline V gene has CDR1 SGHTA and CDR2 FQGNSA. The CDR3 runs to 15 residues. The V and J ends lost 5 bases and 2 bases, in that order; junction bases with no gene match: 6. The CDR3 spells CASSPGLAVPYEQYF. The CDR3 coding sequence is TGTGCCAGCAGCCCAGGACTAGCGGTGCCCTACGAGCAGTACTTC. The full variable domain, with the rest looked up from reference TRBV7-2 and TRBJ2-7, is GAGVSQSPSNKVTEKGKDVELRCDPISGHTALYWYRQSLGQGLEFLIYFQGNSAPDKSGLPSDRFSAERTGGSVSTLTIQRTQQEDSAVYLCASSPGLAVPYEQYFGPGTRLTVT.

V and J are TRBV7-6 and TRBJ2-6; D might be TRBD2 (6 bases). V was pared by 1 base and J by 3 bases, with 13 bases between. The CDR3 extends over 17 amino acids. CDR1 and CDR2 (germline): SGHVS, FNYEAQ. The DNA for the CDR3 is TGTGCCAGCAGCTTAGTGGGAGGAACGATTGGGGCCAACGTCCTGACTTTC. Its protein is CASSLVGGTIGANVLTF.

V and J are TRBV4-1 and TRBJ1-5; weak D call: TRBD1 (5 bases). Trimming removed 6 bases at V and 0 bases at J, with 18 bases between. This CDR3 is built from 17 residues. CDR1 is MGHRA and CDR2 is YSYEKL in the germline V gene. For the CDR3, the DNA is TGCGCCAGCAGGGCGTCGGGGGTCCTTTATAGCAATCAGCCCCAGCATTTT. Protein sequence: CASRASGVLYSNQPQHF.

As regards this clone: One end of the junction fails to match germline, which may point to a read error. This chain links TRBV4-2 with TRBJ1-2, with TRBD1 identical over 7 bases. The CDR3 has 13 amino acids. Germline V lookup: CDR1 LGHNA, CDR2 YNFKEQ. CDR3 in DNA: TGTGCCAGCAGCCAAGATGGAGATACAGGGGCGAACTTC. Translating it yields CASSQDGDTGANF.

The chain joins TRBV6-6 to TRBJ1-2, with no clear D. With 4 bases removed from V and 9 bases from J, the gap between germline ends came to 6 bases. Germline V gives CDR1 MNHNY, CDR2 SVGAGI (reference sequence). CDR3 size: 10 residues. CDR3 bases: TGTGCCAGCAGTTTGGAGCGCTACACCTTC. Protein sequence: CASSLERYTF.

The genes are TRBV11-3 and TRBJ2-1; 7 nucleotides match TRBD2. The CDR3 length is 16 residues. J lost 5 bases, V lost 1 base, and 8 bases had no gene match. CDR1 is SGHNT and CDR2 is YENEEA in the germline V gene. Here the CDR3 reads CASSLGVLAENNEQFF. The CDR3 DNA sequence: TGTGCCAGCAGCTTAGGGGTGCTAGCGGAGAACAATGAGCAGTTCTTC. Full variable domain (outside the CDR3, taken from reference TRBV11-3 and TRBJ2-1): EAGVVQSPRYKIIEKKQPVAFWCNPISGHNTLYWYLQNLGQGPELLIRYENEEAVDDSQLPKDRFSAERLKGVDSTLKIQPAELGDSAVYLCASSLGVLAENNEQFFGPGTRLTVL.

The chain joins TRBV6-1 to TRBJ1-5; D remains unclear. From germline, CDR1 is MNHNS and CDR2 SASEGT. V lost 2 bases to trimming and J lost 7 bases, with 9 bases between them. The CDR3 is made up of 13 amino acids. DNA of the CDR3: TGTGCCAGCAGTGAATCCTGGGCACAGCCCCAGCATTTT. Protein product: CASSESWAQPQHF.

CDR3: CASSPGTVNYEQYF. For the CDR3, the DNA is TGTGCCAGCAGTCCCGGGACAGTTAACTACGAGCAGTACTTC. The chain links TRBV6-5 to TRBJ2-5; 7 bases map to TRBD1. The J call is uncertain, as TRBJ2-7 better fits the DNA end. CDR3 size: 14 residues. Germline loops: CDR1 MNHEY, CDR2 SVGAGI.

The chain joins TRBV18 to TRBJ1-1; 8 bases align to TRBD1. CDR3 size: 14 residues. CDR1 and CDR2 (germline): KGHSH, LQKENI. The ends lost 2 bases at V and 1 base at J; junction bases unmatched: 0. This chain's CDR3 is CASSPGQGNTEAFF. The DNA of the CDR3 is TGTGCCAGCTCACCAGGACAGGGGAACACTGAAGCTTTCTTT.

This chain uses TRBV7-8 with TRBJ2-3, with a weak D call TRBD2 (6 bases). Trimming shortened V by 7 bases and J by 0 bases, and 14 bases separated the two germline ends. CDR1 is SGHVS and CDR2 is FQNEAQ in the germline V gene. CDR3 length: 15 amino acids. CDR3 in amino acids: CASTVGAGSTDTQYF. The DNA of the CDR3 is TGTGCCAGCACCGTAGGAGCGGGCAGCACAGATACGCAGTATTTT. Full variable domain (outside the CDR3, taken from reference TRBV7-8 and TRBJ2-3): GAGVSQSPRYKVAKRGQDVALRCDPISGHVSLFWYQQALGQGPEFLTYFQNEAQLDKSGLPSDRFFAERPEGSVSTLKIQRTQQEDSAVYLCASTVGAGSTDTQYFGPGTRLTVL.

The CDR3: CATSRALGAANEKLFF. CDR3 DNA sequence: TGTGCCACCAGCAGAGCCTTGGGGGCAGCTAATGAAAAACTGTTTTTT. The rearrangement joins TRBV15 to TRBJ1-4; TRBD1 might be the D (6 bases). Germline CDR1 and CDR2: LNHNV and YYDKDF (reference sequence). This CDR3 spans 16 amino acids. The V end was cut by 1 base, the J end by 3 bases, with 12 bases between.

The chain links TRBV29-1 to TRBJ2-7; the match to TRBD1 covers 7 bases. The junction had 3 bases not matched to a gene; V was cut back by 4 bases and J by 3 bases. Germline V gene lookup returns CDR1 SQVTM and CDR2 ANQGSEA. The CDR3 consists of 12 residues. The CDR3 DNA sequence: TGCAGCGTTGGCGCAGGGGGCTACGAGCAGTACTTC. Its protein is CSVGAGGYEQYF.

The chain employs TRBV5-1 and TRBJ2-3; weak D call: TRBD1 (5 bases). The V end lost 4 bases, the J end lost 2 bases, and 23 bases lay between the germline ends. The CDR3 totals 18 residues. Germline V gives CDR1 SGHRS, CDR2 YFSETQ. This CDR3 is CASSLRDGQGFYTDTQYF. The CDR3 DNA follows: TGCGCCAGCAGCCTGCGAGACGGGCAGGGATTTTACACAGATACGCAGTATTTT.